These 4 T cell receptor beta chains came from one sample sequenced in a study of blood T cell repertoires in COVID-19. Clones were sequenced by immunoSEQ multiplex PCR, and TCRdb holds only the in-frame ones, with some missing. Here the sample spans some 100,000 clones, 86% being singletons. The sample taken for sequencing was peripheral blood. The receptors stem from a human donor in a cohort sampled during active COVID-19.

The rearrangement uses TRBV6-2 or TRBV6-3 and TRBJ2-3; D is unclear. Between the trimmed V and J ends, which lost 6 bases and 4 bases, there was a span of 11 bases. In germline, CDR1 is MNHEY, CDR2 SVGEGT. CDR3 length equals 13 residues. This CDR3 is CASSLNRADTQYF. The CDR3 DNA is TGTGCCAGCAGCTTAAATCGGGCAGATACGCAGTATTTT.

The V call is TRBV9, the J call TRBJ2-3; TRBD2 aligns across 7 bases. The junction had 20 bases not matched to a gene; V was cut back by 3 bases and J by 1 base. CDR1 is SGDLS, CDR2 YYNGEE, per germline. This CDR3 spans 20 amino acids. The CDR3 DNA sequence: TGTGCCAGCAGCGCCCGAGAGAGGGTAGGGCTAGCGGACCGCACAGATACGCAGTATTTT. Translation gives CASSARERVGLADRTDTQYF.

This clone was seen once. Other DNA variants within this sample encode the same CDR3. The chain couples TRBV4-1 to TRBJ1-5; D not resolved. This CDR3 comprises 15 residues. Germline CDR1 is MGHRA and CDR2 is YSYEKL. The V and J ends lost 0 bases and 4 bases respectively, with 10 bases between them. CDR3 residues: CASSQDRDTNQPQHF. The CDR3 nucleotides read TGCGCCAGCAGCCAAGATCGGGATACTAATCAGCCCCAGCATTTT.

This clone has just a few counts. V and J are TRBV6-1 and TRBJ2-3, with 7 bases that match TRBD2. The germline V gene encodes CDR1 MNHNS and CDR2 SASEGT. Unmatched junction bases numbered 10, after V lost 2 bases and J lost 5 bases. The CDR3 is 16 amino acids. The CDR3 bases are TGTGCCAGCAGTGAATGGGGGGGACGGGGAGGAGATACGCAGTATTTT. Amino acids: CASSEWGGRGGDTQYF.